A single sample is the source of the 2 T cell receptor beta chains below, sequenced in a study of T cell repertoires in cytomegalovirus infection. TCRdb analysed the reads with MiXCR anew, one entry per CDR3 protein. The sample has some 920,000 distinct CDR3 sequences, around 30% seen once. These TCRs are of unknown antigen specificity. The specimen comprised cultured CD8+ T cells from PBMCs, sampled from culture after CMV antigen stimulation. The receptors were gathered from a human donor in good health (CMV status not recorded). Some clones in this sample may be carry-over from other donors' samples.

The chain links TRBV19 to TRBJ2-1; D is possibly TRBD1 (5 bases). The V gene's germline CDR1 is LNHDA and CDR2 SQIVND (reference sequence). Trimming cost V 3 bases and J 5 bases, with 11 bases left between them. The CDR3 covers 14 residues. Here the CDR3 DNA reads TGTGCCAGTAGTATTTCGGCAGGGAACAATGAGCAGTTCTTC. Its translation: CASSISAGNNEQFF.

The gene calls are TRBV19 and TRBJ2-7, with D possibly being TRBD2 (6 bases). Trimming stripped 5 bases from V and 3 bases from J, with 14 bases between. Germline assignment: CDR1 LNHDA and CDR2 SQIVND (reference sequence). The CDR3 sequence is 14 residues long. CDR3 nucleotides: TGTGCCAGTAGTGTCGCCGGGACTTTCTACGAGCAGTACTTC. Translating gives CASSVAGTFYEQYF. The full variable domain, with the rest looked up from reference TRBV19 and TRBJ2-7, is DGGITQSPKYLFRKEGQNVTLSCEQNLNHDAMYWYRQDPGQGLRLIYYSQIVNDFQKGDIAEGYSVSREKKESFPLTVTSAQKNPTAFYLCASSVAGTFYEQYFGPGTRLTVT.